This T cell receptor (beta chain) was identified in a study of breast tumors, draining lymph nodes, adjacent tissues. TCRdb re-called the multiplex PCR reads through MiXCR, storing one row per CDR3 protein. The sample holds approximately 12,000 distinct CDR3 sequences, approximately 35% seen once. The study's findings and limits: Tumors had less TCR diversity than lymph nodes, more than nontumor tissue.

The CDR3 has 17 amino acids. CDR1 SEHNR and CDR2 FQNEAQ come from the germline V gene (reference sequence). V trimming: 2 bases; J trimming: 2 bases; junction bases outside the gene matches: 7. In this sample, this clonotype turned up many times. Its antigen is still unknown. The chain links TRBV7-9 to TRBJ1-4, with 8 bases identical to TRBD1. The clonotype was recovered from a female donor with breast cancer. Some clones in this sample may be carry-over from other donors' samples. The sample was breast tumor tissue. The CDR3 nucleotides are TGTGCCAGCAGCTTAATCGGACAGGGCCCCACTAATGAAAAACTGTTTTTT. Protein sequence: CASSLIGQGPTNEKLFF. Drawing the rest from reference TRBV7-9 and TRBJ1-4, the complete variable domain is DTGVSQNPRHKITKRGQNVTFRCDPISEHNRLYWYRQTLGQGPEFLTYFQNEAQLEKSRLLSDRFSAERPKGSFSTLEIQRTEQGDSAMYLCASSLIGQGPTNEKLFFGSGTQLSVL.